Listed below are T cell receptor beta chains from one sample, sequenced in a study of shared clonotypes between healthy human individuals. Sequenced by immunoSEQ multiplex PCR; TCRdb stores in-frame clones only, minus some. The sample lists millions of clones, roughly 94% occurring once. Material: naive CD4+ T cells sorted from blood. The receptors come from a man aged 18 to 35 in good health. The CDR3 runs from the conserved cysteine through the conserved F or W. Fields, in order: D gene, V gene, clone size, J gene, CDR3 DNA, CDR3 protein. A D gene is named only where the DNA matches it firmly. Size values are once, few and many counts, or a class for expanded clones, and some rows have none.

D: NA
V: TRBV6-5
size: NA
J: TRBJ1-2
DNA: TGTGCCAGCAGTGCGCGGGGGAACTATGGCTACACCTTC
CDR3: CASSARGNYGYTF

D: TRBD2
V: TRBV27
size: NA
J: TRBJ2-7
DNA: TGTGCCAGCAGTTTTCAGCGGGAGGGCGGCGAGCAGTACTTC
CDR3: CASSFQREGGEQYF

D: NA
V: TRBV11-3
size: NA
J: TRBJ1-3
DNA: TGTGCCAGCAGCTTAGGGGCTGGAAACACCATATATTTT
CDR3: CASSLGAGNTIYF

D: NA
V: TRBV28
size: NA
J: TRBJ1-1
DNA: TGTGCCAGCAGTTGGGGTGACACTGAAGCTTTCTTT
CDR3: CASSWGDTEAFF

D: TRBD2
V: TRBV15
size: once
J: TRBJ2-1
DNA: TGTGCCACCAGCCATTTAGCGGGGGTCGGCAATGAGCAGTTCTTC
CDR3: CATSHLAGVGNEQFF

D: NA
V: TRBV10-2
size: once
J: TRBJ2-5
DNA: TGCGCCAGCCGATACAAAGAGACCCAGTACTTC
CDR3: CASRYKETQYF

D: TRBD2
V: TRBV7-2
size: NA
J: TRBJ2-3
DNA: TGTGCCAGCAGGGACCGCAAGTTAGCGGGAGGATTGGATACGCAGTATTTT
CDR3: CASRDRKLAGGLDTQYF

D: TRBD2
V: TRBV10-3
size: NA
J: TRBJ2-3
DNA: TGTGCCATCAGTAGGGCGGGAGGCGGGGATACGCAGTATTTT
CDR3: CAISRAGGGDTQYF

D: NA
V: TRBV6-1
size: NA
J: TRBJ1-5
DNA: TGTGCCATCAATGACAGGAACAATCAGCCCCAGCATTTT
CDR3: CAINDRNNQPQHF

D: TRBD1
V: TRBV5-6
size: once
J: TRBJ1-6
DNA: TGTGCCAGCAGCGCTGGACAGGGGGCTAATTCACCCCTCCACTTT
CDR3: CASSAGQGANSPLHF

D: TRBD1
V: TRBV2
size: once
J: TRBJ1-4
DNA: TGTGCCAGCAGGACAGGGGGAATAACTAATGAAAAACTGTTTTTT
CDR3: CASRTGGITNEKLFF